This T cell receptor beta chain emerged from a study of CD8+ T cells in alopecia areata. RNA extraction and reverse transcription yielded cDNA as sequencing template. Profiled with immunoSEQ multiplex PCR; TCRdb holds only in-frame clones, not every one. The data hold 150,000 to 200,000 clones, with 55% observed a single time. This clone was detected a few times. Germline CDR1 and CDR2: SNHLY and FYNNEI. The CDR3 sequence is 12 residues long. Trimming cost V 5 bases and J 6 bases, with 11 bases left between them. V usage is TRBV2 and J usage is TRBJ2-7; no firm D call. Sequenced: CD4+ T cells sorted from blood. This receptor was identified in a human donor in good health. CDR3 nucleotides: TGTGCCAGCAGTCCTAGGAAATTCGAGCAGTACTTC. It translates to CASSPRKFEQYF.